This TCR beta chain emerged from a study of blood T cell repertoires in COVID-19. The CDR3 spans 16 residues. V was shortened by 3 bases and J by 4 bases, with 15 bases between the two germline ends. Germline assignment: CDR1 MNHNY and CDR2 SVGAGI (reference sequence). The data were produced by immunoSEQ multiplex PCR, yet TCRdb's version contains in-frame clones alone and is incomplete. The data contain some 110,000 clones, about 89% of them seen just once; the ten biggest clones take up roughly 4.5%. Sequenced material: peripheral blood. This chain uses TRBV6-6 with TRBJ2-2; a possible D gene is TRBD1 (6 bases). The receptor's source is a man aged 35-49 years with acute or convalescent COVID-19. The CDR3 loop reads CASSYEQGSSTGELFF. The CDR3 DNA is TGTGCCAGCAGTTATGAACAGGGATCATCCACCGGGGAGCTGTTTTTT.